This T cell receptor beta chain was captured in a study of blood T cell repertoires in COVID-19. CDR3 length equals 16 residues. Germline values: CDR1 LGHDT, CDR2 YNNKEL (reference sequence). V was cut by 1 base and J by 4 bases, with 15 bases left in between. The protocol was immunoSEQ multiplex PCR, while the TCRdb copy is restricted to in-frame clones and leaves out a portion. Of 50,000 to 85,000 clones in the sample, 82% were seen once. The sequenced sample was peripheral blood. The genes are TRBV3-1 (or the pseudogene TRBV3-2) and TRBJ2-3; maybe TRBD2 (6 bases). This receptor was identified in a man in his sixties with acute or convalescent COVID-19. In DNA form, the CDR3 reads TGTGCCAGCAGCCAAGGCGGAGGGGCTAGGTCAGATACGCAGTATTTT. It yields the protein CASSQGGGARSDTQYF.